This T cell receptor beta chain was identified in a study of cytomegalovirus exposure and HLA in healthy donors. Broader study findings: Across HLA loci, a later analysis found differing TCR association rates, with DRB1 most and HLA-C fewest. Available immune exposure information was restricted to CMV serostatus only.

This clone was counted a few times. Its cognate antigen is unknown. The PCR made use of 60 Vbeta and 13 Jbeta primers. Assay: immunoSEQ multiplex PCR; the TCRdb copy retains only in-frame clones and omits some. The table records roughly 190,000 clones, roughly 70% of them present only once. The sequencing sample was made of PBMCs. This receptor was obtained from a woman between 25 and 40 years old in good health and CMV-seronegative.

In nucleotides, the CDR3 is TGTGCCAGCAGTTACTCGAATGCCAGGGCCTACGAGCAGTACTTC. Residues: CASSYSNARAYEQYF. The chain has TRBV6-5 and TRBJ2-7; tentative D call: TRBD1 (5 bases). Trimming took 0 bases from V and 2 from J, leaving 11 bases between them. CDR3 size: 15 residues. CDR1 is MNHEY, CDR2 SVGAGI, per germline.